This T cell receptor beta chain emerged from a study of T cells in Graves' hyperthyroidism and ophthalmopathy. Study information: Initial diagnosis, before any treatment, was when peripheral blood was collected.

Enrolled ophthalmopathy patients presented with a Clinical Activity Score of at least 3, a NOSPECS grade of at least 4, and disease duration under 3 months. Each diagnosis was grounded in clinical symptoms, serum thyroxine and TRAb, thyroid ultrasound, and orbital computed tomography. The CDR3 regions of TCR beta were amplified from RNA transcripts. A set of HTBI primers served as the primers for a first-round RT-PCR of the TCR CDR3. One entry per CDR3 protein results from TCRdb running MiXCR on the multiplex PCR reads. The sample yields 200,000 to 250,000 distinct CDR3 sequences, around 15% seen once. The V gene's germline CDR1 is DFQATT and CDR2 SNEGSKA (reference sequence). CDR3 size: 16 residues. The trim removed 3 bases at V and 4 bases at J, leaving 10 bases unmatched.

What was sequenced was blood. The V call is TRBV20-1, the J call TRBJ2-7; 12 bases match TRBD2. This clonotype was obtained from a woman younger than 35 with Graves' ophthalmopathy. The CDR3 protein is CSAREPSGRALYEQYF. The CDR3 nucleotides read TGCAGTGCTAGGGAACCTAGCGGGAGGGCCCTATACGAGCAGTACTTC.